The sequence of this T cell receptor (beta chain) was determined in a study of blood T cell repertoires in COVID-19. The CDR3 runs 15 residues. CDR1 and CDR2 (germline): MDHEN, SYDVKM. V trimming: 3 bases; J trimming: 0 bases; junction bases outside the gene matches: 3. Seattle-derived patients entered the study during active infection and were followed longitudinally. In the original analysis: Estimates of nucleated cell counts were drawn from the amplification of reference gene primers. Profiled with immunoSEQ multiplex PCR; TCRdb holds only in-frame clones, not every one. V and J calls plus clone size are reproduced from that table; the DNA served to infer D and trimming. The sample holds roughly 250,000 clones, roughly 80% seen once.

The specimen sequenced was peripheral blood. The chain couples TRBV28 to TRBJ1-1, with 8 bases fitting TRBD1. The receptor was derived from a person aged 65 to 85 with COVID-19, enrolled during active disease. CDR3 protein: CASSLTTGVNTEAFF. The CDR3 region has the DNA TGTGCCAGCAGTTTGACGACAGGGGTGAACACTGAAGCTTTCTTT.